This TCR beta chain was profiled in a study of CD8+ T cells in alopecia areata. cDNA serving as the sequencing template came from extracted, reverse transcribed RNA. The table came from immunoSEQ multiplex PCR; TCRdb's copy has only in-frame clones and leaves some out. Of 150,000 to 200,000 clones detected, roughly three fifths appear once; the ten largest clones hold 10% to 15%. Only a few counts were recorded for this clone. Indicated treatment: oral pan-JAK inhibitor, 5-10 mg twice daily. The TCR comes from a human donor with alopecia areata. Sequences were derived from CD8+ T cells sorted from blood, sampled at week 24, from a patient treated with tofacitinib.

The CDR3 is CASSNRGLRNTEAFF. CDR3 nucleotides: TGTGCCAGCAGTAACAGGGGGCTAAGGAACACTGAAGCTTTCTTT. The rearrangement links TRBV5-6 to TRBJ1-1; 9 bases align to TRBD1. CDR1 SGHDT and CDR2 YYEEEE come from the germline V gene. The CDR3 consists of 15 residues. After removal of 5 bases from V and 1 base from J, the junction contained 6 bases not matched to a gene.